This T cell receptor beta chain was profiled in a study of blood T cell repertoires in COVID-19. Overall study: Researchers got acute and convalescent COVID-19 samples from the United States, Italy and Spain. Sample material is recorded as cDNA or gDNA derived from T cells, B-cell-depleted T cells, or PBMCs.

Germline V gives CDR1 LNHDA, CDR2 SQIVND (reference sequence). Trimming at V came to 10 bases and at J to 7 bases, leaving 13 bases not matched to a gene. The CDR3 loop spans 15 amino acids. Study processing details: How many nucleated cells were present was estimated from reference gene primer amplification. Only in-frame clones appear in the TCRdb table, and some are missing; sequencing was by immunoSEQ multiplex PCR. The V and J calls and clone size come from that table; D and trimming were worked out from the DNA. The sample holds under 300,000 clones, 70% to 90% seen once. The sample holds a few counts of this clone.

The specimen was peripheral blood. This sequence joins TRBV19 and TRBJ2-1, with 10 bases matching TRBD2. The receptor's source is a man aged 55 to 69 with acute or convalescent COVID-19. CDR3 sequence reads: CATSNPGLALNEQFF. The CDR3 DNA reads TGTGCCACCTCAAATCCGGGACTAGCGTTAAATGAGCAGTTCTTC.